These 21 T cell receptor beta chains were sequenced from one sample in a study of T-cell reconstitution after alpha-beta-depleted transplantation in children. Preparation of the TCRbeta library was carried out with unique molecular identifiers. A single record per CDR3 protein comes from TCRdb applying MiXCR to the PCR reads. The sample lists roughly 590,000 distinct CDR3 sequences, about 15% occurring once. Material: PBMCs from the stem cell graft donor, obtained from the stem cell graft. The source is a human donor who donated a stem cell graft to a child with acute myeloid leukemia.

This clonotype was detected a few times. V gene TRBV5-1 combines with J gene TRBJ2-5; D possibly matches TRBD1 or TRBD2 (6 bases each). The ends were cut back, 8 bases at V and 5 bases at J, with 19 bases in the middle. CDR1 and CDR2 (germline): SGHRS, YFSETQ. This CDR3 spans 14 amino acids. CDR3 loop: CASTVEGGWETQYF. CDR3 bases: TGCGCCAGTACCGTTGAGGGGGGCTGGGAGACCCAGTACTTC.

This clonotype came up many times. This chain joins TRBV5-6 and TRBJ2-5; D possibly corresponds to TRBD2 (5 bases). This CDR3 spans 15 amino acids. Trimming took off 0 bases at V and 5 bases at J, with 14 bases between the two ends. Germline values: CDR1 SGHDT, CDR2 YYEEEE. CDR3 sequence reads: CASSLAARVIETQYF. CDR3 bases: TGTGCCAGCAGCTTGGCCGCGAGGGTTATCGAGACCCAGTACTTC.

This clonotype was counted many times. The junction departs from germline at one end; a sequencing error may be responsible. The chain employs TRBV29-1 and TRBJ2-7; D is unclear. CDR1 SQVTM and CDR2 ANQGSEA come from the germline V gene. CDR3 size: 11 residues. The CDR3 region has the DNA TGCAGTGTTGAGAGCTCCTACGAGCAGTACTTC. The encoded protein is CSVESSYEQYF.

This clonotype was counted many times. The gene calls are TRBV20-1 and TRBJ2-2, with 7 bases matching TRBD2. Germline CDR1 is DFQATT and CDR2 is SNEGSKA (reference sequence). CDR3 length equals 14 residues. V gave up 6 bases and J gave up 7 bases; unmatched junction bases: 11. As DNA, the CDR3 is TGCAGTGCCCACCCCGCTAGCGGAGTCGGGGAGCTGTTTTTT. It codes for CSAHPASGVGELFF.

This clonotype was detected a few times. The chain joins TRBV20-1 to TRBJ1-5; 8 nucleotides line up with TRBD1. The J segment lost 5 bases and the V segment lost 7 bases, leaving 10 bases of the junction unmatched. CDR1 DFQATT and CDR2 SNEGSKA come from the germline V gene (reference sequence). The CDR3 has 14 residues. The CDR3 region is CSVGDRTLYQPQHF. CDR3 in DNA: TGCAGTGTCGGGGACAGGACCCTATATCAGCCCCAGCATTTT.

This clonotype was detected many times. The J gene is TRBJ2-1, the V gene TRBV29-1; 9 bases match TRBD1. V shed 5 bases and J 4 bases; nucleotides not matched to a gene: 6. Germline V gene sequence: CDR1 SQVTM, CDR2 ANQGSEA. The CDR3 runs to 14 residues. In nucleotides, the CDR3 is TGCAGCGTTCATGCCGGGACAGGGTACAATGAGCAGTTCTTC. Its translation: CSVHAGTGYNEQFF.

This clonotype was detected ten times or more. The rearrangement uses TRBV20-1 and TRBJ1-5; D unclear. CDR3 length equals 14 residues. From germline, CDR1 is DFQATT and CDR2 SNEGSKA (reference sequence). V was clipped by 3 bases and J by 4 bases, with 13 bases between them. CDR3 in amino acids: CSASGAVLNQPQHF. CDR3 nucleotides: TGCAGTGCTAGTGGCGCGGTCTTGAATCAGCCCCAGCATTTT.

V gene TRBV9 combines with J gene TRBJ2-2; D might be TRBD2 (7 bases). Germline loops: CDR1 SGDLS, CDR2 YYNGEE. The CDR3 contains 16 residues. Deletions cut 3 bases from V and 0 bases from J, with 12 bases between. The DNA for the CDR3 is TGTGCCAGCAGCGCCGAGGGGGGGCCGAACACCGGGGAGCTGTTTTTT. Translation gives CASSAEGGPNTGELFF.

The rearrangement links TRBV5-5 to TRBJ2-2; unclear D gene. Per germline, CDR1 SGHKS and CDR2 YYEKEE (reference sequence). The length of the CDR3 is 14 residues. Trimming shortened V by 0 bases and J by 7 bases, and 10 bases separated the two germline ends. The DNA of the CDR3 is TGTGCCAGCAGCTTGGGGCACTTAGGCGGGGAGCTGTTTTTT. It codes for CASSLGHLGGELFF. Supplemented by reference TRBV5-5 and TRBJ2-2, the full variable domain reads DAGVTQSPTHLIKTRGQQVTLRCSPISGHKSVSWYQQVLGQGPQFIFQYYEKEERGRGNFPDRFSARQFPNYSSELNVNALLLGDSALYLCASSLGHLGGELFFGEGSRLTVL.

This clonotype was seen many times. The CDR3 sequence is CASSVDVGTYNEQFF. The CDR3, as DNA: TGTGCCAGCAGCGTAGATGTTGGGACCTACAATGAGCAGTTCTTC. The V call is TRBV9, the J call TRBJ2-1; D is undetermined. CDR1 is SGDLS and CDR2 is YYNGEE in the germline V gene. The CDR3 length is 15 residues. The V gene lost 0 bases and the J gene lost 2 bases, with 9 bases spanning the gap.

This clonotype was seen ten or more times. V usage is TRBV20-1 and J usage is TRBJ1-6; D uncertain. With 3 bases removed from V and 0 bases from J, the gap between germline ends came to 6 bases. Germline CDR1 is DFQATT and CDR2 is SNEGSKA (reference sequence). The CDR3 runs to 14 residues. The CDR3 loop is CSASQRSYNSPLHF. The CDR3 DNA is TGCAGTGCTAGCCAGCGCTCCTATAATTCACCCCTCCACTTT.

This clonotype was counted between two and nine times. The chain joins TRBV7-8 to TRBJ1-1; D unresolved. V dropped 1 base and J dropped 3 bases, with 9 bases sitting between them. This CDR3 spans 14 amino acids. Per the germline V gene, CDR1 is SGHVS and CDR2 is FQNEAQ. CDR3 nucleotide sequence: TGTGCCAGCAGCTTAGACACAGTGGACACTGAAGCTTTCTTT. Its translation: CASSLDTVDTEAFF.

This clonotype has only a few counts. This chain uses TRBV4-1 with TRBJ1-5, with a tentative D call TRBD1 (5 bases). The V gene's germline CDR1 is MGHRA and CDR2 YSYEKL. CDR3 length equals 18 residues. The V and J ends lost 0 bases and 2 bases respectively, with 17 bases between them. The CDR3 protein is CASSQELGTIDGNQPQHF. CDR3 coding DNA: TGCGCCAGCAGCCAAGAGTTAGGGACCATAGACGGCAATCAGCCCCAGCATTTT.

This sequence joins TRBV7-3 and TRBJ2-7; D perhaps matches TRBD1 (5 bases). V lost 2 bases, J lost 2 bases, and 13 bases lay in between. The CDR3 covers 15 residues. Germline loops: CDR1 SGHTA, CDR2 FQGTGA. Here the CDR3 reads CASSLQGGLTYEQYF. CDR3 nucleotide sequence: TGTGCCAGCAGCTTACAGGGTGGGTTGACCTACGAGCAGTACTTC.

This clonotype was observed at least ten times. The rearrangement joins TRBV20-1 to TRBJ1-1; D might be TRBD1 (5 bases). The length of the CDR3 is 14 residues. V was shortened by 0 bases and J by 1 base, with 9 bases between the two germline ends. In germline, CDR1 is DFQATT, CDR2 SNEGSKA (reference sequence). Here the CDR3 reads CSARDNQGNTEAFF. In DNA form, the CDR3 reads TGCAGTGCTAGAGACAACCAGGGGAACACTGAAGCTTTCTTT.

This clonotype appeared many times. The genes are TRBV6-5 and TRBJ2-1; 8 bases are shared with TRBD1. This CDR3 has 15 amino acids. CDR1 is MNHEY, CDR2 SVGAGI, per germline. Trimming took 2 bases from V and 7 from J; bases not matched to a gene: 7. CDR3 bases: TGTGCCAGCAGTTACGAAGGACAGGGCTTGAATGAGCAGTTCTTC. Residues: CASSYEGQGLNEQFF.

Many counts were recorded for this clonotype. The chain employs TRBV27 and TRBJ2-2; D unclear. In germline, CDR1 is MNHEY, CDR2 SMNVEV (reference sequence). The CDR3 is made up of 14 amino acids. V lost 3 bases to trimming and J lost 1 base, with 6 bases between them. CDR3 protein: CASSFGRNTGELFF. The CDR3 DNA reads TGTGCCAGCAGTTTTGGACGGAACACCGGGGAGCTGTTTTTT.

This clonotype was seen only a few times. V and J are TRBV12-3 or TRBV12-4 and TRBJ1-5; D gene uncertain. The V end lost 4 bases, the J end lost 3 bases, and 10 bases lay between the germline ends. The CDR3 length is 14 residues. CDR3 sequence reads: CASSYQRNNQPQHF. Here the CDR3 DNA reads TGTGCCAGCAGTTACCAGAGGAACAATCAGCCCCAGCATTTT.

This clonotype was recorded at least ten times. Here the CDR3 reads CASSPTSHEQFF. In DNA, the CDR3 is TGTGCCAGCAGTCCGACTAGCCATGAGCAGTTCTTC. The chain couples TRBV12-3 or TRBV12-4 to TRBJ2-1; the match to TRBD2 covers 7 bases. CDR3 length: 12 residues. V lost 5 bases, J lost 8 bases, and 3 bases stayed unmatched.

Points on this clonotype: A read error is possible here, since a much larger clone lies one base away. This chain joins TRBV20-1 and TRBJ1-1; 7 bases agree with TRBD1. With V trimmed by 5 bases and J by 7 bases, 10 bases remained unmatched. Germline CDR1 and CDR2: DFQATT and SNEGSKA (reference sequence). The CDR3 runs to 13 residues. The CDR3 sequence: CSARSRRDSEAFF. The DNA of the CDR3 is TGCAGTGCTCGGTCCCGGAGGGACAGTGAAGCTTTCTTT.

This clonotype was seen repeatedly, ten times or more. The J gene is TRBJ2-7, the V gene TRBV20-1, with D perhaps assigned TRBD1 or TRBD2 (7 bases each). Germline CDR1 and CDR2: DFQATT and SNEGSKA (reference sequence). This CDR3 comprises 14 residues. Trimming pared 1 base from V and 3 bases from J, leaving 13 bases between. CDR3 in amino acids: CSARGEGAGYEQYF. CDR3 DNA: TGCAGTGCTAGAGGGGAGGGGGCTGGCTACGAGCAGTACTTC.